This TCR beta chain originates from a study of cytomegalovirus exposure and HLA in healthy donors. PCR primers comprised 60 Vbeta and 13 Jbeta primers. The protocol was immunoSEQ multiplex PCR, while the TCRdb copy is restricted to in-frame clones and leaves out a portion. The sample lists 210,000 or so clones, 70% to 80% occurring once. This sequence was found in a girl aged 2-10 years in good health and CMV-seronegative. Sequences were obtained from PBMCs.

CDR3 region: CASSPIRGKETQYF. The CDR3 coding sequence is TGTGCCAGCAGCCCTATTAGAGGGAAGGAGACCCAGTACTTC. The rearrangement joins TRBV13 to TRBJ2-5; possibly TRBD2 for D (5 bases). Germline V gives CDR1 PRHDT, CDR2 FYEKMQ (reference sequence). There are 14 residues in the CDR3. Trimming cost V 5 bases and J 5 bases, with 15 bases left between them.